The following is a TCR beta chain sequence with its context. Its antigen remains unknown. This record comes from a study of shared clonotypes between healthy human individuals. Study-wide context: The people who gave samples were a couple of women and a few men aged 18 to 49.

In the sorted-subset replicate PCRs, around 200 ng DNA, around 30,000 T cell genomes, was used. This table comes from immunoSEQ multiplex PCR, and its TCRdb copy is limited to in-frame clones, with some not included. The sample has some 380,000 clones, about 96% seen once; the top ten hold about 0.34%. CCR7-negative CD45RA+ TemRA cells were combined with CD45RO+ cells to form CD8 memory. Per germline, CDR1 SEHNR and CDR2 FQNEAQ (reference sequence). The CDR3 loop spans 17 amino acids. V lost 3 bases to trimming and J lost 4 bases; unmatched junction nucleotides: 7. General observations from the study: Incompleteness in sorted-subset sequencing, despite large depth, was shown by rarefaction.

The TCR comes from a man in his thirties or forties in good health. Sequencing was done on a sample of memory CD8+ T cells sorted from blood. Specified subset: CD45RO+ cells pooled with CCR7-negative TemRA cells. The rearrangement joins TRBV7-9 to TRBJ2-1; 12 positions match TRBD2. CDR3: CASSLVTSGRQYNEQFF. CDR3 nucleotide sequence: TGTGCCAGCAGCTTGGTGACTAGCGGGAGACAATACAATGAGCAGTTCTTC. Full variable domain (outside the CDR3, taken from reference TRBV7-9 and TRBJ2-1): DTGVSQNPRHKITKRGQNVTFRCDPISEHNRLYWYRQTLGQGPEFLTYFQNEAQLEKSRLLSDRFSAERPKGSFSTLEIQRTEQGDSAMYLCASSLVTSGRQYNEQFFGPGTRLTVL.